Included here is one T cell receptor beta chain sequence, with context. The germline V gene has CDR1 LGHNA and CDR2 YSLEER. With V trimmed by 0 bases and J by 6 bases, 4 bases remained unmatched. The CDR3 is 17 residues long. This sample stems from a study of shared T cell receptors in the human thymus. Sequencing was performed with immunoSEQ multiplex PCR; in TCRdb, only in-frame clones are kept and a portion is missing. This sample has about 610,000 clones, with around 87% found just once. This same sample was also taken into another study, of human thymus T cells. That work states: The thymus tissue came from resections taken during corrective heart surgery. Related work showed strongly overlapping thymic repertoires across unrelated individuals.

The sequence came from a boy in the first two years of life with a congenital heart defect. The V and J genes are TRBV4-3 and TRBJ2-1, with 14 bases fitting TRBD2. Material: thymocytes. CDR3 coding DNA: TGCGCCAGCAGCCAAGATGCTGGACTAGCGGGAGGCAATGAGCAGTTCTTC. Amino acid sequence: CASSQDAGLAGGNEQFF.